One and the same sample provided the 4 T cell receptor beta chains below, sequenced in a study of regulatory T cells in long-lasting Graves disease. The time point is: newly diagnosed GD, antithyroid drugs for less than 3 months. From RNA extracted from PBMCs, the TCR library was made. Libraries of TCR beta came from iRepertoire HTBI primers plus Arm-PCR of CDR3 regions. One entry per CDR3 protein results from TCRdb running MiXCR on the multiplex PCR reads. Of about 400,000 distinct CDR3 sequences listed, roughly 17% are singletons. The sample was also reused in another study, on T cells in Graves' hyperthyroidism and ophthalmopathy.

The source was peripheral blood mononuclear cells (PBMCs), collected at new diagnosis, from a patient treated with antithyroid drugs. The receptors shown here come from a woman aged 18-29 years with Graves disease.

With regard to this clonotype: It is likely a read error: a sequence one base away is far more abundant. The chain carries TRBV19 and TRBJ2-7, with 9 bases lining up with TRBD2. This CDR3 is 15 amino acids long. Looked up from germline, CDR1 is LNHDA and CDR2 is SQIVND (reference sequence). V trimming: 5 bases; J trimming: 7 bases; junction bases outside the gene matches: 12. The chain's CDR3 is CASSSIAGDVNEQYF. In DNA, the CDR3 is TGTGCCAGTAGTTCAATAGCGGGAGATGTCAATGAGCAGTACTTC.

This clonotype was seen ten or more times. The V and J genes are TRBV28 and TRBJ1-2, with 8 positions matching TRBD1. Germline V lookup: CDR1 MDHEN, CDR2 SYDVKM. V lost 8 bases to trimming and J lost 3 bases; unmatched junction nucleotides: 8. The CDR3 loop spans 14 amino acids. This chain's CDR3 is CASAFPGGYYGYTF. CDR3 nucleotide sequence: TGTGCCAGCGCCTTCCCAGGGGGCTACTATGGCTACACCTTC.

This clonotype showed up many times. This chain uses TRBV7-9 with TRBJ1-1, with D possibly TRBD1 on 5 matching bases. V lost 4 bases, J lost 11 bases, and 17 bases lay in between. CDR1 SEHNR and CDR2 FQNEAQ come from the germline V gene (reference sequence). The CDR3 is 13 residues long. In nucleotides, the CDR3 is TGTGCCAGCAGCTACCCCGACAGCTCGCACGCTTTCTTT. Protein: CASSYPDSSHAFF.

This clonotype turned up a few times. This rearrangement joins TRBV20-1 to TRBJ1-2; a weak D match, TRBD1 (6 bases). The CDR3 loop spans 13 amino acids. Germline loops: CDR1 DFQATT, CDR2 SNEGSKA (reference sequence). The V and J ends lost 6 bases and 5 bases respectively, with 16 bases between them. The CDR3 sequence is CSAKKTGRYGYTF. The DNA of the CDR3 is TGCAGTGCCAAGAAGACAGGTCGGTATGGCTACACCTTC.